The entry below gives a single T cell receptor (beta chain) sequence along with its context. The CDR3 loop spans 15 amino acids. The V segment lost 5 bases and the J segment 3 bases; nucleotides outside the gene matches: 4. CDR1 LGHNA and CDR2 YSLEER come from the germline V gene. This sample was taken from a study of T-cell reconstitution after alpha-beta-depleted transplantation in children. It was with unique molecular identifiers that the TCRbeta library was prepared. TCRdb reanalysed the PCR reads using MiXCR and keeps one entry per CDR3 protein. The table lists roughly 610,000 distinct CDR3 sequences, about 11% of them singletons.

The V call is TRBV4-3, the J call TRBJ1-4, with 9 bases lining up with TRBD1. The clonotype comes from a human donor who donated a stem cell graft to a child with acute myeloid leukemia. The sample here was PBMCs from the stem cell graft donor, taken from the stem cell graft. This CDR3 is CASSMTGGPNEKLFF. CDR3 sequence (DNA): TGCGCCAGCAGCATGACAGGGGGTCCTAATGAAAAACTGTTTTTT.